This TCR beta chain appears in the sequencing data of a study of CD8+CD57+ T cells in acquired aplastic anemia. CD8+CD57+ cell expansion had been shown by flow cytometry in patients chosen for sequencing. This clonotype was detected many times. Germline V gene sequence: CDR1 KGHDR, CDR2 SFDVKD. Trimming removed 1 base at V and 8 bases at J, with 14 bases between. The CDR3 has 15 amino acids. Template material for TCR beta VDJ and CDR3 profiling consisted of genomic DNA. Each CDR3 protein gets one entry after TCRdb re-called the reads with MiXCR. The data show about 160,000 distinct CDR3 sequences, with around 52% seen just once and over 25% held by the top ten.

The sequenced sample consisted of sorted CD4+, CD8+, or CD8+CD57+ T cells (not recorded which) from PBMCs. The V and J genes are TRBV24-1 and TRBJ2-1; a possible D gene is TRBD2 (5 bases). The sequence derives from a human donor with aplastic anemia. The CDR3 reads CATSDFPGVRHEQFF. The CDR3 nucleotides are TGTGCCACCAGTGATTTCCCCGGGGTTAGGCATGAGCAGTTCTTC.